These 15 T cell receptor beta chains were all obtained from the same sample, sequenced in a study of vaccination effects on CD4 cells after COVID-19. Only in-frame clones appear in the TCRdb table, and some are missing; sequencing was by immunoSEQ multiplex PCR. The table includes more than 13,000 clones, approximately 70% detected once. For these receptors, no antigen is known. Viral peptide pools were used in the ViraFEST assay to expand antigen-specific CD4+ T cells, and sequencing came afterward. Isolating CD4+ T cells followed ten to eleven days of culture. Two doses of BNT162b2 or mRNA-1273 vaccine were administered to participants. The specimen comprised CD4+ T cells from PBMCs cultured with HCoV-NL63 spike peptides, sampled after COVID-19 vaccination. These receptors all stem from a human donor who received a COVID-19 vaccine.

This chain uses TRBV4-2 with TRBJ2-2; 7 nucleotides align to TRBD2. The CDR3 consists of 15 residues. V trimming: 10 bases; J trimming: 7 bases; junction bases outside the gene matches: 15. Germline V CDR1 and CDR2: LGHNA, YNFKEQ. DNA for the CDR3: TGTGCCACGGGGGACGGACTAGGGGTCCACGGGGAGCTGTTTTTT. Residues: CATGDGLGVHGELFF.

This clone was recorded a few times. The chain is built from TRBV30 and TRBJ1-5, with D maybe TRBD1 (5 bases). V lost 4 bases and J lost 3, with 16 bases in between. The CDR3 totals 15 residues. Per germline, CDR1 GTSNPN and CDR2 SVGIG (reference sequence). CDR3 residues: CAWNSGGVYNQPQHF. CDR3 in DNA: TGTGCCTGGAACTCCGGAGGGGTCTACAATCAGCCCCAGCATTTT.

The genes are TRBV7-2 and TRBJ2-7; D unresolved. Trimming shortened V by 5 bases and J by 4 bases, and 18 bases separated the two germline ends. Germline CDR1 reads SGHTA; CDR2 reads FQGNSA. The CDR3 runs 15 residues. The CDR3: CASSPELGRSYEQYF. DNA for the CDR3: TGTGCCAGCAGCCCAGAGCTAGGGCGAAGTTACGAGCAGTACTTC.

Only a few counts were recorded for this clone. The V gene is TRBV3-1 (or the pseudogene TRBV3-2), the J gene TRBJ2-1; 10 bases agree with TRBD2. From germline, CDR1 is LGHDT and CDR2 YNNKEL (reference sequence). The length of the CDR3 is 16 residues. The V and J ends lost 6 bases and 7 bases, in that order; junction bases with no gene match: 12. The CDR3 protein is CASRHARAGGPNEQFF. The CDR3 DNA reads TGTGCCAGCAGGCACGCTAGAGCGGGGGGGCCGAATGAGCAGTTCTTC.

This chain connects TRBV5-5 to TRBJ2-6; D is undetermined. CDR1 SGHKS and CDR2 YYEKEE come from the germline V gene (reference sequence). V lost 2 bases and J lost 2, with 14 bases in between. This CDR3 has 17 residues. DNA for the CDR3: TGTGCCAGCAGCTTCTTCTCGGTGTGGGCTGGGGCCAACGTCCTGACTTTC. As protein: CASSFFSVWAGANVLTF.

This clone has more than one count but fewer than ten. CDR3: CASSQGAGTAFSGNTIYF. The DNA for the CDR3 is TGTGCCAGCAGCCAAGGGGCCGGGACAGCCTTCTCTGGAAACACCATATATTTT. The chain uses TRBV3-1 (or the pseudogene TRBV3-2) and TRBJ1-3; 7 bases are shared with TRBD1. The V and J ends lost 1 base and 0 bases, in that order; junction bases with no gene match: 9. Germline loops: CDR1 LGHDT, CDR2 YNNKEL (reference sequence). The length of the CDR3 is 18 residues.

The J gene is TRBJ2-2, the V gene TRBV11-2; no clear D. Trimming stripped 6 bases from V and 0 bases from J, with 14 bases between. CDR1 and CDR2 from the germline V gene are SGHAT and FQNNGV. The CDR3 is made up of 16 amino acids. CDR3 sequence: CASRSILITNTGELFF. CDR3 nucleotide sequence: TGTGCCAGCAGGAGCATATTGATTACGAACACCGGGGAGCTGTTTTTT.

J is TRBJ2-1 and V is TRBV11-2, with unresolved D. Germline assignment: CDR1 SGHAT and CDR2 FQNNGV. This CDR3 comprises 15 residues. V was clipped by 0 bases and J by 3 bases, with 9 bases between them. For the CDR3, the DNA is TGTGCCAGCAGCTTAGATCGGCCCCACTACAATGAGCAGTTCTTC. Residues: CASSLDRPHYNEQFF.

This clone has just one count. This chain connects TRBV6-5 to TRBJ2-5; TRBD1 might be the D (5 bases). This CDR3 spans 15 amino acids. The germline V gene encodes CDR1 MNHEY and CDR2 SVGAGI. V was shortened by 0 bases and J by 1 base, with 9 bases between the two germline ends. CDR3 in amino acids: CASSYSLGLQETQYF. CDR3 DNA sequence: TGTGCCAGCAGTTACTCTCTGGGGCTCCAAGAGACCCAGTACTTC.

The rearrangement joins TRBV7-9 to TRBJ1-3; no clear D. CDR1 SEHNR and CDR2 FQNEAQ come from the germline V gene (reference sequence). There are 12 residues in the CDR3. V lost 2 bases to trimming and J lost 1 base, with 0 bases between them. The CDR3 protein is CASSLSGNTIYF. The CDR3 nucleotides are TGTGCCAGCAGCTTATCTGGAAACACCATATATTTT.

The rearrangement joins TRBV11-2 to TRBJ2-7; no clear D gene. CDR3 length: 14 residues. The germline CDR1 and CDR2 sequences are SGHAT and FQNNGV. Trimming removed 0 bases from V and 3 bases from J, with 9 bases in between. The CDR3 spells CASSLDYRSYEQYF. CDR3 in DNA: TGTGCCAGCAGCTTAGATTATAGGAGCTACGAGCAGTACTTC.

The rearrangement joins TRBV7-9 to TRBJ2-5; 12 nucleotides align to TRBD1. The CDR3 is made up of 16 amino acids. CDR1 is SEHNR, CDR2 FQNEAQ, per germline (reference sequence). The V gene end was trimmed by 5 bases and the J gene end by 1 base; junction bases not matched to a gene: 5. The CDR3 loop is CASSLRDRGLQETQYF. CDR3 sequence (DNA): TGTGCCAGCAGCCTCCGGGACAGGGGGCTCCAAGAGACCCAGTACTTC.

This rearrangement joins TRBV10-3 to TRBJ1-6; possibly TRBD1 for D (6 bases). The V end lost 4 bases, the J end lost 6 bases, and 16 bases lay between the germline ends. Germline V gives CDR1 ENHRY, CDR2 SYGVKD. CDR3 length equals 16 residues. In DNA form, the CDR3 reads TGTGCCATCAGTGGACAGGAGGGGATCCGTAATTCACCCCTCCACTTT. The encoded protein is CAISGQEGIRNSPLHF.

This chain connects TRBV27 to TRBJ2-7; 7 nucleotides line up with TRBD1. This CDR3 has 14 residues. The V and J ends lost 5 bases and 3 bases, in that order; junction bases with no gene match: 7. Germline V lookup: CDR1 MNHEY, CDR2 SMNVEV (reference sequence). The CDR3 DNA reads TGTGCCAGCAGTCATGCACGGGACAGCTACGAGCAGTACTTC. It is translated as CASSHARDSYEQYF.

This sequence joins TRBV27 and TRBJ2-1; TRBD2 aligns across 11 bases. Germline V gene sequence: CDR1 MNHEY, CDR2 SMNVEV (reference sequence). The J segment lost 4 bases and the V segment lost 6 bases, leaving 14 bases of the junction unmatched. The CDR3 runs 18 residues. The CDR3 nucleotides read TGTGCCAGCAGCTCTCCCCAAACTAGCGGGGGTCCTTACAATGAGCAGTTCTTC. Its translation is CASSSPQTSGGPYNEQFF.